The source of this T cell receptor beta chain is a study of T cells after yellow fever vaccination. Study-wide background: Libraries from low-cell-number fractions were prepared with the SMART-Seq v4 Ultra Low Input RNA kit. General study results and limits: Though weaker, the secondary response peaked faster, on day 5 versus 15. Abundant clonotypes (contaminants from the bulk population) could be present in FACS-sorted repertoires. Among primary-vaccination clones, most reappeared after the booster, at around 97% for CD4 and 88% for CD8.

This clonotype has only a few counts. The antigen remains unidentified. One entry per CDR3 protein, called by TCRdb with MiXCR from the 5' RACE reads. This sample carries hundreds of thousands of distinct CDR3 sequences, under 15% of them seen once, and the ten largest clones take about 3%. Germline CDR1 SGHTA, CDR2 FQGNSA. This CDR3 has 19 residues. V was pared by 5 bases and J by 3 bases, with 18 bases of the junction left unmatched. This sequence joins TRBV7-2 and TRBJ2-1; 8 bases align to TRBD2. This material consisted of CD4+ T cells sorted from PBMCs, taken 15 days after the yellow fever booster vaccination. The TCR sequence derives from a man in his late teens or twenties who received the YFV17D yellow fever vaccine. The CDR3 DNA sequence: TGTGCCAGCAGCGCGTACCCGATCGGACTAGCTATGGTCTACAATGAGCAGTTCTTC. This encodes CASSAYPIGLAMVYNEQFF.